The T cell receptor (beta chain) described here comes from a study of blood T cell repertoires in COVID-19. Study as a whole: Samples taken during acute and convalescent COVID-19 were collected in the United States, Italy and Spain. PBMCs, B-cell-depleted T cells, or T cells were the source of the cDNA or gDNA that made up the material.

Original processing notes: Amplification of reference gene primers was used by the study to estimate nucleated cell counts. Clones were read by immunoSEQ multiplex PCR, and TCRdb kept only the in-frame ones, dropping some. That table furnishes V, J and clone size, whereas the DNA furnished D and trimming. The repertoire holds about 85,000 clones, with more than 65% as singletons. Germline CDR1 is SGHRS and CDR2 is YFSETQ. Germline trimming cut 4 bases from V and 3 bases from J; bases unmatched to any gene: 4. CDR3 length: 14 residues. This clone was counted a few times. This clonotype originated in a man in his sixties with acute or convalescent COVID-19. Source material: peripheral blood. The gene calls are TRBV5-1 and TRBJ1-2; 9 bases align to TRBD1. The CDR3 DNA follows: TGCGCCAGCAGCCAACAGGGGGCAGACTATGGCTACACCTTC. It encodes CASSQQGADYGYTF.